Listed below are T cell receptor beta chains from one sample, sequenced in a study of T cells in Graves' hyperthyroidism and ophthalmopathy. TCRdb passed the multiplex PCR reads through MiXCR, listing each CDR3 protein once. The sample consists of hundreds of thousands of distinct CDR3 sequences, 14% to 15% of them appearing once. The sample was blood. The receptors were gathered from a woman between 40 and 50 years old with Graves' ophthalmopathy. CDR3s include the opening cysteine and the closing phenylalanine or tryptophan. A D gene is named only where the DNA matches it firmly.

. | TRBV27 | CASSPKGFGYTF
. | TRBV28 | CASRRTVNSGANVLTF
. | TRBV7-9 | CASSLADSWGYTF
. | TRBV28 | CASISPEGYGYTF
TRBD1 | TRBV9 | CASSAGTGTSYEQYF
TRBD2 | TRBV19 | CASSTTSGGQETQYF
TRBD1 | TRBV12-3/TRBV12-4 | CASRQGAKVAEAFF
. | TRBV6-5 | CASKPGWGTQETQYF
TRBD1 | TRBV7-7 | CASSLIRQGPKETQYF
TRBD1 | TRBV29-1 | CSVGSVDRDYGYTF
TRBD2 | TRBV6-2/TRBV6-3 | CASGTSGRNEQYF
TRBD1 | TRBV10-3 | CAIYGGYPGQPSNQPQHF
. | TRBV7-7 | CASSPDPSSYEQYF
TRBD2 | TRBV4-2 | CASRILGGDTGELFF
TRBD1 | TRBV29-1 | CSASRGQGAGELFF
. | TRBV20-1 | CSAIRRTSGGYTF
. | TRBV10-3 | CAITPDRQNTEAFF
. | TRBV12-3/TRBV12-4 | CASSPTELAKNIQYF
TRBD2 | TRBV20-1 | CSASGTSGKFEQYF
. | TRBV12-3/TRBV12-4 | CASSQTRQETQYF
. | TRBV28 | CASSQGHLYGYTF
TRBD1 | TRBV27 | CASSPETGYSYEQYF
TRBD2 | TRBV11-1 | CASRLLAGVTNTGELFF
. | TRBV5-6 | CASSPPLSLWANVLTF
TRBD2 | TRBV7-8 | CASSLLAGRDEQYF
. | TRBV20-1 | CSAQDRGAAEAFF
. | TRBV11-2 | CASSLGSGTFYEQYF
. | TRBV6-1 | CASTNQGGLNYGYTF
. | TRBV19 | CASSIVWDGETQYF
TRBD2 | TRBV20-1 | CSASGTSGTTQETQYF